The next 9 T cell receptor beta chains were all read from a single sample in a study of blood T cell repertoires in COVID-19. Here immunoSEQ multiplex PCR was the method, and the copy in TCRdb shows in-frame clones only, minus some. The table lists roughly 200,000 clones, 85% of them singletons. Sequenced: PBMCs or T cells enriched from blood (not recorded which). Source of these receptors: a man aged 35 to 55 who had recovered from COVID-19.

The CDR3 loop reads CASSITGANNEQFF. In nucleotides, the CDR3 is TGTGCCAGCAGCATTACAGGAGCAAACAATGAGCAGTTCTTC. The chain links TRBV7-2 to TRBJ2-1, with a possible D match to TRBD1 (5 bases). The CDR3 has 14 residues. CDR1 is SGHTA and CDR2 is FQGNSA in the germline V gene. Trimming left V 5 bases short and J 5 bases short, with 13 bases between.

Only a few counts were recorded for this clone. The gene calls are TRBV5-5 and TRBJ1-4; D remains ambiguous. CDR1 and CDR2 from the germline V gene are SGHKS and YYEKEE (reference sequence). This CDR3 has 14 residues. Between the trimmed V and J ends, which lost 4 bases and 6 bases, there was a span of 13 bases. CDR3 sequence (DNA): TGTGCCAGCAGCCCTCGGTCCGGAGATGAAAAACTGTTTTTT. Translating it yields CASSPRSGDEKLFF.

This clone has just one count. CDR3 loop: CASSRLAGVTYEQYF. CDR3 coding DNA: TGTGCCAGCAGCCGACTAGCGGGGGTGACCTACGAGCAGTACTTC. The V call is TRBV6-5, the J call TRBJ2-7; 12 nucleotides agree with TRBD2. CDR3 length: 15 residues. Looked up from germline, CDR1 is MNHEY and CDR2 is SVGAGI. The ends lost 6 bases at V and 2 bases at J; junction bases unmatched: 5.

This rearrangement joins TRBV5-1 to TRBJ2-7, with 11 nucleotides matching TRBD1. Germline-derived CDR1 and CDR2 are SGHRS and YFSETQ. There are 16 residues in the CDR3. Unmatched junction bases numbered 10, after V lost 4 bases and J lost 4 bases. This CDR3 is CASSPGQGVRRYEQYF. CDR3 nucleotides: TGCGCCAGCAGCCCGGGACAGGGGGTCCGAAGGTACGAGCAGTACTTC. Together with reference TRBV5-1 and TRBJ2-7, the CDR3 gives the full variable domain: KAGVTQTPRYLIKTRGQQVTLSCSPISGHRSVSWYQQTPGQGLQFLFEYFSETQRNKGNFPGRFSGRQFSNSRSEMNVSTLELGDSALYLCASSPGQGVRRYEQYFGPGTRLTVT.

CDR3 nucleotides: TGTGCCAGCAGCTTGGGTCAGGGGGCGAACACCGGGGAGCTGTTTTTT. Encoded protein: CASSLGQGANTGELFF. The chain uses TRBV5-4 and TRBJ2-2, with TRBD1 matching over 7 bases. The CDR3 is 16 amino acids. CDR1 and CDR2 from the germline V gene are SGHNT and YYREEE (reference sequence). Germline trimming cut 0 bases from V and 0 bases from J; bases unmatched to any gene: 2.

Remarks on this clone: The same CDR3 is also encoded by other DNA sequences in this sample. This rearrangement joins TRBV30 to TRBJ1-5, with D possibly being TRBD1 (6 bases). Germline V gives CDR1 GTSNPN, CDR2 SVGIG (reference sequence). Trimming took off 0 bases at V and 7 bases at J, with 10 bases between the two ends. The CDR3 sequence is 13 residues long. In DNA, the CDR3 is TGTGCCTGGAGTGTACAGGGAAACCAGCCCCAGCATTTT. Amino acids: CAWSVQGNQPQHF.

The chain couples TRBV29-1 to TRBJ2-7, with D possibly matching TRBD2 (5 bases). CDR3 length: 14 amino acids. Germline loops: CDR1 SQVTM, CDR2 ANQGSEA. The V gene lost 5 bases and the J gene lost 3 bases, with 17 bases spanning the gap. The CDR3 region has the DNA TGCAGCGTTCGTAGGGTGGGAGCCGACTACGAGCAGTACTTC. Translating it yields CSVRRVGADYEQYF.

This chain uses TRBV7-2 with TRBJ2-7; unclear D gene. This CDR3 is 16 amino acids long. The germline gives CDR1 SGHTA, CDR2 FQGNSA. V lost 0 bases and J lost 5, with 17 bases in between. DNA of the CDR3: TGTGCCAGCAGCTTAGCCATCGGAGTATTTCAAGACGAGCAGTACTTC. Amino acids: CASSLAIGVFQDEQYF.

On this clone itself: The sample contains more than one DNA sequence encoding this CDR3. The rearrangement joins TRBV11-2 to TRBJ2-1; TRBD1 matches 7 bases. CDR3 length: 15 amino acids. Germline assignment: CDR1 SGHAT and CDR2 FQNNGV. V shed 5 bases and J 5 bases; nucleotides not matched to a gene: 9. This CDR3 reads CASSLITGTDNEQFF. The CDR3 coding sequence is TGTGCCAGCAGCCTAATAACCGGGACAGACAATGAGCAGTTCTTC.